This T cell receptor beta chain was retrieved from a study of blood T cell repertoires in COVID-19. Study context: The United States, Italy and Spain were the sources of the acute and convalescent COVID-19 samples.

Original data processing: For nucleated cells, counts were estimated from reference gene primer amplification. Here immunoSEQ multiplex PCR was the method, and the copy in TCRdb shows in-frame clones only, minus some. The V and J calls and the clone size are those of that table, but D and trimming were determined from the DNA. The table includes around 260,000 clones, about 91% detected once. Germline CDR1 is LGHDT and CDR2 is YNNKEL (reference sequence). The CDR3 contains 13 residues. V was pared by 6 bases and J by 3 bases, with 12 bases between. A few counts support this clone. The sample taken for sequencing was peripheral blood. This rearrangement joins TRBV3-1 (or the pseudogene TRBV3-2) to TRBJ2-7; possible D gene TRBD2, 5 bases. This TCR derives from a person under 35 with COVID-19, enrolled during active disease. CDR3 DNA sequence: TGTGCCAGCAGGCTCGGACTGGACTACGAGCAGTACTTC. Its translation is CASRLGLDYEQYF.